What follows are 30 T cell receptor beta chains derived from one specimen sequenced in a study of graft-versus-host responses after intestinal transplantation (dated by TCRdb to the early 2020s). The library relied on the immunoSEQ multiplex PCR assay. TCRdb took this table from immuneACCESS and kept in-frame rearrangements with V and J called. Such tables lack part of the clones; where checked against another copy, unresolved V genes explain under half of the gap, and the rest is unexplained. For this sample the table gives 90,000 to 120,000 clones, of which approximately 88% were detected only once. The ten largest clones take up around 0.76% of the sample. No antigens are known for them. Sample time point, as interpreted from the label and publication: cells obtained before transplantation from donor or recipient. The sample here was unstimulated CD4+ T cells sorted from spleen or lymph node cells, taken before transplant. The receptors stem from a human donor who was the organ donor for an intestinal transplant.

The CDR3 nucleotides read TGTGCCAGCAGTGGATCCTGGGGGACCGGGGAGCTGTTTTTT. Amino acid sequence: CASSGSWGTGELFF. The V and J genes are TRBV25-1 and TRBJ2-2, with D possibly called TRBD1 or TRBD2 (5 bases each). Germline V gives CDR1 MGHDK, CDR2 SYGVNS. The CDR3 totals 14 residues. Trimming took off 4 bases at V and 5 bases at J, with 11 bases between the two ends.

The rearrangement uses TRBV7-2 and TRBJ2-7; the D gene is possibly TRBD1 (6 bases). The CDR3 sequence is 15 residues long. The germline gives CDR1 SGHTA, CDR2 FQGNSA. V gave up 2 bases and J gave up 2 bases, with 13 bases separating them. The CDR3 loop reads CASSLRADSTYEQYF. The CDR3 DNA sequence: TGTGCCAGCAGCTTAAGGGCGGACAGCACCTACGAGCAGTACTTC.

This sequence joins TRBV6-1 and TRBJ2-3, with TRBD1 matching 8 bases. Germline V gene data show CDR1 as MNHNS and CDR2 as SASEGT. This CDR3 contains 14 residues. After removal of 5 bases from V and 4 bases from J, the junction contained 5 bases not matched to a gene. CDR3 bases: TGTGCCAGCAGTCAGGGGGCGCATTCAGATACGCAGTATTTT. Its translation: CASSQGAHSDTQYF.

This clone has more than one count but fewer than ten. V usage is TRBV18 and J usage is TRBJ2-2, with TRBD2 as a possible D gene (6 bases). The germline CDR1 and CDR2 sequences are KGHSH and LQKENI. Trimming removed 7 bases at V and 1 base at J, with 10 bases between. CDR3 size: 14 residues. The CDR3 DNA is TGTGCCAGCTTCCCGGGACTGAACACCGGGGAGCTGTTTTTT. Translating gives CASFPGLNTGELFF.

This clone showed up just a few times. The chain employs TRBV5-1 and TRBJ2-3; 9 nucleotides line up with TRBD2. With V trimmed by 4 bases and J by 6 bases, 12 bases remained unmatched. There are 16 residues in the CDR3. Germline lookup yields CDR1 SGHRS and CDR2 YFSETQ. This chain's CDR3 is CASSLLALAGVDTQYF. The CDR3 DNA sequence: TGCGCCAGCAGCCTCCTGGCCTTAGCGGGAGTTGATACGCAGTATTTT.

This chain links TRBV19 with TRBJ2-7; possibly TRBD2 for D (6 bases). Germline assignment: CDR1 LNHDA and CDR2 SQIVND (reference sequence). The V and J ends lost 4 bases and 0 bases respectively, with 19 bases between them. The CDR3 runs to 17 residues. CDR3 DNA: TGTGCCAGTAGTAGATCCTATAGCGGACCACCCTCCTACGAGCAGTACTTC. Translation gives CASSRSYSGPPSYEQYF.

The chain has TRBV7-3 and TRBJ1-2; TRBD1 matches at 8 bases. V lost 5 bases to trimming and J lost 1 base; unmatched junction nucleotides: 6. The CDR3 runs 15 residues. CDR1 is SGHTA and CDR2 is FQGTGA in the germline V gene. The CDR3 spells CASSPGQGINYGYTF. In nucleotides, the CDR3 is TGTGCCAGCAGCCCAGGACAGGGAATTAACTATGGCTACACCTTC. Looking up the rest from reference TRBV7-3 and TRBJ1-2 gives the full variable domain: GAGVSQTPSNKVTEKGKYVELRCDPISGHTALYWYRQSLGQGPEFLIYFQGTGAADDSGLPNDRFFAVRPEGSVSTLKIQRTERGDSAVYLCASSPGQGINYGYTFGSGTRLTVV.

The J gene is TRBJ2-7, the V gene TRBV28; D is tentatively TRBD1 or TRBD2 (5 bases each). Trimming removed 6 bases at V and 1 base at J, with 16 bases between. The CDR3 consists of 15 residues. Germline loops: CDR1 MDHEN, CDR2 SYDVKM. CDR3 sequence (DNA): TGTGCCAGCAGACCCCCCTTGGGACGGTCCTACGAGCAGTACTTC. Protein product: CASRPPLGRSYEQYF.

The J gene is TRBJ1-2, the V gene TRBV2; maybe TRBD1 (5 bases). The CDR3 contains 13 residues. V was trimmed by 5 bases and J by 5 bases, leaving 12 bases between them. In germline, CDR1 is SNHLY, CDR2 FYNNEI. CDR3: CASSTGGPYGYTF. DNA for the CDR3: TGTGCCAGCAGTACAGGAGGACCTTATGGCTACACCTTC.

CDR3 in amino acids: CASSLNRGQGYEQYF. As DNA, the CDR3 is TGTGCCAGTAGTTTAAACCGCGGACAGGGTTACGAGCAGTACTTC. The chain is built from TRBV19 and TRBJ2-7; TRBD1 agrees at 8 bases. The length of the CDR3 is 15 residues. Germline-derived CDR1 and CDR2 are LNHDA and SQIVND (reference sequence). Trimming at V came to 5 bases and at J to 4 bases, leaving 10 bases not matched to a gene.

This clone was recorded only once. This chain connects TRBV4-1 to TRBJ1-4; 9 bases agree with TRBD1. There are 15 residues in the CDR3. V was pared by 4 bases and J by 7 bases, with 7 bases of the junction left unmatched. Germline V CDR1 and CDR2: MGHRA, YSYEKL. CDR3 protein: CASSRQQGAGEKLFF. CDR3 coding DNA: TGCGCCAGCAGCCGCCAACAGGGGGCGGGTGAAAAACTGTTTTTT.

This clone showed up just a few times. V usage is TRBV11-3 and J usage is TRBJ1-6; D not resolved. Germline values: CDR1 SGHNT, CDR2 YENEEA. The CDR3 covers 15 residues. V lost 0 bases, J lost 10 bases, and 13 bases lay in between. Written as DNA, the CDR3 is TGTGCCAGCAGCTTAGATCACCCGGGGAACTCACCCCTCCACTTT. Translated, it gives CASSLDHPGNSPLHF.

V and J are TRBV2 and TRBJ2-1; TRBD2 matches at 7 bases. The V gene's germline CDR1 is SNHLY and CDR2 FYNNEI. The CDR3 runs 14 residues. Losses at the gene ends were 2 bases for V and 5 bases for J; bases not matched to a gene: 3. The CDR3 DNA reads as TGTGCCAGCAGTGAACAGCGGGGTAACAATGAGCAGTTCTTC. Protein: CASSEQRGNNEQFF.

The genes are TRBV6-5 and TRBJ2-7, with 8 bases fitting TRBD2. CDR3 length: 13 residues. V shed 4 bases and J 5 bases; nucleotides not matched to a gene: 4. The V gene's germline CDR1 is MNHEY and CDR2 SVGAGI. The CDR3 sequence is CASSSSGGDEQYF. The CDR3 DNA is TGTGCCAGCAGTTCGAGCGGGGGCGACGAGCAGTACTTC.

CDR3 amino acids: CASSQGAIGQPQHF. In nucleotides, the CDR3 is TGTGCCAGCAGCCAGGGGGCAATAGGTCAGCCCCAGCATTTT. This rearrangement joins TRBV5-5 to TRBJ1-5; 8 bases fit TRBD1. The CDR3 consists of 14 residues. The V segment lost 4 bases and the J segment 6 bases; nucleotides outside the gene matches: 6. Germline CDR1 is SGHKS and CDR2 is YYEKEE (reference sequence).

This clone appeared a single time. The J gene is TRBJ1-2, the V gene TRBV25-1; a weak D match, TRBD1 (6 bases). Trimming took off 2 bases at V and 7 bases at J, with 11 bases between the two ends. This CDR3 spans 13 amino acids. Germline V gene lookup returns CDR1 MGHDK and CDR2 SYGVNS. Here the CDR3 DNA reads TGTGCCAGCAGTGAAGGGGGCGTTCGTGGCTACACCTTC. Translation: CASSEGGVRGYTF.

Only one count was recorded for this clone. The V call is TRBV6-1, the J call TRBJ2-1, with D hard to call. The CDR3 loop spans 16 amino acids. The germline V and J ends were trimmed by 0 bases and 4 bases, with 13 bases remaining between them. Germline lookup yields CDR1 MNHNS and CDR2 SASEGT. This chain's CDR3 is CASSEAGLPPYNEQFF. The CDR3 DNA follows: TGTGCCAGCAGTGAAGCTGGCCTACCCCCGTACAATGAGCAGTTCTTC.

The J gene is TRBJ2-2, the V gene TRBV7-9; no firm D call. The CDR3 runs 13 residues. Germline CDR1 and CDR2: SEHNR and FQNEAQ (reference sequence). Between the trimmed V and J ends, which lost 0 bases and 7 bases, there was a span of 6 bases. CDR3 nucleotide sequence: TGTGCCAGCAGCTTAGCTCCCGGCGGGGAGCTGTTTTTT. Translating gives CASSLAPGGELFF.

In its sample, this clone was seen once. The chain couples TRBV19 to TRBJ1-5; D uncertain. The germline CDR1 and CDR2 sequences are LNHDA and SQIVND (reference sequence). V was clipped by 4 bases and J by 1 base, with 8 bases between them. The CDR3 loop spans 14 amino acids. CDR3 region: CASSTIGSNQPQHF. CDR3 sequence (DNA): TGTGCCAGTAGTACCATTGGGAGCAATCAGCCCCAGCATTTT.

The chain combines TRBV7-9 with TRBJ2-2; D might be TRBD1 or TRBD2, each matching 5 bases. From germline, CDR1 is SEHNR and CDR2 FQNEAQ (reference sequence). Trimming cost V 4 bases and J 2 bases, with 14 bases left between them. The CDR3 spans 16 residues. The DNA of the CDR3 is TGTGCCAGCAGCTCGGCCGGGACGGCAAACACCGGGGAGCTGTTTTTT. Encoded protein: CASSSAGTANTGELFF.

The rearrangement uses TRBV19 and TRBJ2-2; D is possibly TRBD2 (6 bases). The germline CDR1 and CDR2 sequences are LNHDA and SQIVND (reference sequence). V lost 5 bases, J lost 7 bases, and 14 bases lay in between. CDR3 length equals 14 residues. The CDR3 here is CASSLGTPSGELFF. The CDR3 region has the DNA TGTGCCAGTAGTCTCGGGACTCCCAGCGGGGAGCTGTTTTTT.

The rearrangement joins TRBV6-1 to TRBJ1-1; 7 bases match TRBD1. CDR3 length: 15 amino acids. The V gene end was trimmed by 5 bases and the J gene end by 7 bases; junction bases not matched to a gene: 13. The V gene's germline CDR1 is MNHNS and CDR2 SASEGT. The CDR3 DNA reads as TGTGCCAGCAGTCCTCTATCGGGACAGAGAATTGAAGCTTTCTTT. Encoded protein: CASSPLSGQRIEAFF.

CDR3 in DNA: TGTGCCAGTAGTATATTCGGGGCAGGGGCGGAAAAACTGTTTTTT. Its protein is CASSIFGAGAEKLFF. The rearrangement joins TRBV19 to TRBJ1-4; D may be TRBD1 (6 bases). Germline V CDR1 and CDR2: LNHDA, SQIVND (reference sequence). CDR3 size: 15 residues. V gave up 2 bases and J gave up 8 bases, with 15 bases separating them.

This chain joins TRBV6-5 and TRBJ1-6; D is ambiguous. Trimming shortened V by 2 bases and J by 0 bases, and 8 bases separated the two germline ends. Germline assignment: CDR1 MNHEY and CDR2 SVGAGI. The CDR3 is made up of 16 amino acids. The CDR3 bases are TGTGCCAGCAGTTACACCGGGAGCTCCTATAATTCACCCCTCCACTTT. It encodes CASSYTGSSYNSPLHF.

The rearrangement uses TRBV2 and TRBJ1-6; 7 bases match TRBD1. V lost 8 bases to trimming and J lost 6 bases; unmatched junction nucleotides: 13. CDR1 is SNHLY, CDR2 FYNNEI, per germline. CDR3 length equals 16 residues. The CDR3 spells CASLRGGGASNSPLHF. CDR3 DNA: TGTGCCAGCCTAAGGGGAGGGGGCGCCTCTAATTCACCCCTCCACTTT.

The genes are TRBV6-5 and TRBJ2-6; 7 bases agree with TRBD1. This CDR3 has 15 residues. Germline trimming cut 10 bases from V and 2 bases from J; bases unmatched to any gene: 8. The germline V gene has CDR1 MNHEY and CDR2 SVGAGI. CDR3 DNA sequence: TGTGCCACCCTACCTGACAGGGCTGGGGCCAACGTCCTGACTTTC. Protein sequence: CATLPDRAGANVLTF.

This clone appeared a few times. This chain connects TRBV6-1 to TRBJ1-5, with unresolved D. The germline V gene has CDR1 MNHNS and CDR2 SASEGT. The CDR3 consists of 15 residues. Deletions cut 0 bases from V and 3 bases from J, with 9 bases between. Written as DNA, the CDR3 is TGTGCCAGCAGTGAAGCGTCGGACGACAATCAGCCCCAGCATTTT. Residues: CASSEASDDNQPQHF.

This clone was observed once. The rearrangement links TRBV7-2 to TRBJ2-3; D possibly corresponds to TRBD2 (5 bases). This CDR3 spans 14 amino acids. V was shortened by 1 base and J by 4 bases, with 9 bases between the two germline ends. CDR1 and CDR2 from the germline V gene are SGHTA and FQGNSA. The CDR3 region has the DNA TGTGCCAGCAGCTTAGTCCCCGGGGCAGATACGCAGTATTTT. Translation gives CASSLVPGADTQYF.

The V and J genes are TRBV6-5 and TRBJ1-3; D might be TRBD1 (5 bases). The CDR3 spans 16 residues. The V end was cut by 0 bases, the J end by 0 bases, with 9 bases between. Germline CDR1 MNHEY, CDR2 SVGAGI. CDR3 protein: CASSYSGHNSGNTIYF. CDR3 DNA: TGTGCCAGCAGTTACTCCGGACATAACTCTGGAAACACCATATATTTT.

V is TRBV19 and J is TRBJ2-7; 13 bases agree with TRBD2. V lost 1 base and J lost 3; bases outside the gene matches: 3. From germline, CDR1 is LNHDA and CDR2 SQIVND (reference sequence). This CDR3 is 16 amino acids long. The CDR3 DNA reads as TGTGCCAGTAGTATAGGACTAGCGGGAGGCATCTACGAGCAGTACTTC. As protein: CASSIGLAGGIYEQYF.